There are a few counts of the clone carrying this TCR beta chain. In germline, CDR1 is PRHDT, CDR2 FYEKMQ (reference sequence). The V end lost 5 bases, the J end lost 6 bases, and 19 bases lay between the germline ends. This CDR3 is 15 amino acids long. This record belongs to a study of patients and donors after allogeneic stem cell transplantation. TCRdb re-called the RT-PCR reads through MiXCR, storing one row per CDR3 protein. The sample records 57,000 or so distinct CDR3 sequences, roughly 15% being singletons. The sequenced material came from blood, either unsorted or a sorted T cell fraction (not recorded which). The sequence was obtained from a human donor who was either an allogeneic HSCT recipient or a stem cell or donor lymphocyte infusion donor (not recorded which). It is not recorded whose cells these are; they may come from a transplant donor. The V gene is TRBV13, the J gene TRBJ1-2; D might be TRBD1 (6 bases). The DNA of the CDR3 is TGTGCCAGCAGCATCCCCGGCGGGGGGCAACATGGCTACACCTTC. Protein sequence: CASSIPGGGQHGYTF.